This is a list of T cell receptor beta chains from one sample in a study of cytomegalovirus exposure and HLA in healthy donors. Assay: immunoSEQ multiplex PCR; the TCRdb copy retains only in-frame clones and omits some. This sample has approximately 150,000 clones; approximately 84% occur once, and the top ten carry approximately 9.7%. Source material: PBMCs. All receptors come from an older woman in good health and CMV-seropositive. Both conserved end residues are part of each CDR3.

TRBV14 CASSQWGGTEAFF
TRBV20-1 CSAGHYEQYF
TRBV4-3 CASSHVGTYNEQFF
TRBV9 CASSATGTGGAGDYGYTF
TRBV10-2 CASSGPTRDRSLSYEQYF
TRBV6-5 CASSRSGGNEQYF
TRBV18 CASSSIVDRSSSGNTIYF
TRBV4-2 CASSPTGGREGGYTF
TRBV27 CASSLPAGELFF
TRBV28 CASSLGRQVTHQPQHF
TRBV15 CATSRALSGNTIYF
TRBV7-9 CASSFVGQGSGYTF
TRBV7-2 CASSSQFVGELFF
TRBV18 CASPSGTSAEQFF
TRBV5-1 CASSLLQGKYEQYF
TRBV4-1 CASSSGTVRSGELFF
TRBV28 CASIPGSILHSPLHF
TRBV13 CASSLWGSGSSGKRETQYF
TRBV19 CASSIGRGYEQYF
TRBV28 CASSSPSTDTQYF
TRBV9 CASSVATGVGEKLFF
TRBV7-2 CASSLEGASQETQYF
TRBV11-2 CASTWGTGGWSTGELFF
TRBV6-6 CASSGQILSGNTIYF
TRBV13 CASFDREFTEAFF
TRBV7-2 CASSRPGGLGDGYTF
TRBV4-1 CASSLPPPNRDGNTIYF